This passage covers 17 T cell receptor beta chains from one sample sequenced in a study of T-cell memory formation after mild COVID-19. TCRdb re-analysed the 5' RACE reads in MiXCR, keeping a single row per CDR3 protein. The data contain over 350,000 distinct CDR3 sequences, 16% of them singletons. The sample was PBMCs or a T cell subset sorted from them (not recorded which). Receptors originate from a man aged 18 to 29 who had mild COVID-19 (a few samples of this study predate the infection). Cell type and time point are not known.

The gene calls are TRBV15 and TRBJ1-5; D is uncertain. V shed 4 bases and J shed 7 bases, with 11 bases lying between them. Germline V gene lookup returns CDR1 LNHNV and CDR2 YYDKDF (reference sequence). CDR3 size: 13 residues. CDR3 DNA: TGTGCCACCAGCATTATACTGGGCCAGCCCCAGCATTTT. Protein product: CATSIILGQPQHF.

The V call is TRBV24-1, the J call TRBJ1-5; D gene unclear. This CDR3 is 13 amino acids long. CDR1 and CDR2 (germline): KGHDR, SFDVKD. The V end lost 5 bases, the J end lost 6 bases, and 10 bases lay between the germline ends. The DNA for the CDR3 is TGTGCCACCAGTGGAGGTCATGGTCAGCCCCAGCATTTT. The encoded protein is CATSGGHGQPQHF.

This clonotype occurred a few times. This chain links TRBV6-5 with TRBJ2-7; D is possibly TRBD2 (5 bases). Germline V lookup: CDR1 MNHEY, CDR2 SVGAGI. V was pared by 7 bases and J by 2 bases, with 12 bases between. The CDR3 covers 13 residues. The CDR3 bases are TGTGCCAGCACCCTAGGAGCGGCCTACGAGCAGTACTTC. Translating gives CASTLGAAYEQYF.

The chain joins TRBV7-8 to TRBJ2-7; D perhaps matches TRBD1 (5 bases). The CDR3 is 15 amino acids. Trimming removed 4 bases at V and 2 bases at J, with 15 bases between. Germline values: CDR1 SGHVS, CDR2 FQNEAQ. CDR3 coding DNA: TGTGCCAGCAGCTCCGCTGGGGCGCCGGCCTACGAGCAGTACGTC. This gives the protein CASSSAGAPAYEQYV.

This chain links TRBV20-1 with TRBJ2-7; D gene uncertain. V lost 3 bases and J 0 bases, leaving 9 bases between the germline ends. Germline V gene sequence: CDR1 DFQATT, CDR2 SNEGSKA (reference sequence). This CDR3 region has 13 residues. The CDR3: CSARLSASYEQYF. The CDR3 DNA follows: TGCAGTGCTAGGCTCTCCGCCTCCTACGAGCAGTACTTC.

The chain is built from TRBV29-1 and TRBJ1-2; the D gene is possibly TRBD1 (5 bases). V was trimmed by 0 bases and J by 6 bases, leaving 11 bases between them. The germline CDR1 and CDR2 sequences are SQVTM and ANQGSEA. This CDR3 is 13 amino acids long. The CDR3 DNA is TGCAGCGTTGAAGATCGGCCGGGGGATGGCTACACCTTC. This sequence encodes CSVEDRPGDGYTF.

This clonotype was seen a few times. The chain carries TRBV7-9 and TRBJ1-4; possible D gene TRBD1, 5 bases. The CDR3 runs to 15 residues. Trimming shortened V by 5 bases and J by 6 bases, and 16 bases separated the two germline ends. Looked up from germline, CDR1 is SEHNR and CDR2 is FQNEAQ (reference sequence). CDR3 sequence reads: CASSPLGGDDEKLFF. DNA for the CDR3: TGTGCCAGCAGCCCCCTTGGGGGAGATGATGAAAAACTGTTTTTT. Full variable domain (rest looked up from reference TRBV7-9 and TRBJ1-4): DTGVSQNPRHKITKRGQNVTFRCDPISEHNRLYWYRQTLGQGPEFLTYFQNEAQLEKSRLLSDRFSAERPKGSFSTLEIQRTEQGDSAMYLCASSPLGGDDEKLFFGSGTQLSVL.

The V and J genes are TRBV5-5 and TRBJ2-3; 9 bases match TRBD1. From germline, CDR1 is SGHKS and CDR2 YYEKEE (reference sequence). The junction had 7 bases not matched to a gene; V was cut back by 8 bases and J by 0 bases. This CDR3 spans 15 amino acids. The CDR3: CASHRGQTSTDTQYF. CDR3 coding DNA: TGTGCCAGTCACAGGGGGCAAACTAGCACAGATACGCAGTATTTT. Combining the CDR3 with reference TRBV5-5 and TRBJ2-3 gives the whole variable domain DAGVTQSPTHLIKTRGQQVTLRCSPISGHKSVSWYQQVLGQGPQFIFQYYEKEERGRGNFPDRFSARQFPNYSSELNVNALLLGDSALYLCASHRGQTSTDTQYFGPGTRLTVL.

The CDR3 region is CATRMSGNRFSNQPQHF. The CDR3 DNA sequence: TGTGCCACTCGAATGTCAGGGAACCGTTTTAGCAATCAGCCCCAGCATTTT. The J gene is TRBJ1-5, the V gene TRBV27; a weak D match, TRBD1 (5 bases). Per germline, CDR1 MNHEY and CDR2 SMNVEV (reference sequence). Trimming took off 10 bases at V and 0 bases at J, with 22 bases between the two ends. The CDR3 covers 17 residues.

This chain uses TRBV20-1 with TRBJ1-5; 9 bases line up with TRBD1. CDR1 is DFQATT, CDR2 SNEGSKA, per germline (reference sequence). With V trimmed by 6 bases and J by 7 bases, 7 bases remained unmatched. The CDR3 runs 13 residues. CDR3 protein: CSAITGGDQPQHF. The CDR3 nucleotides are TGCAGTGCAATCACAGGGGGCGACCAGCCCCAGCATTTT.

This clonotype came up a few times. CDR3 loop: CASSPPTSGGNTGELFF. In DNA form, the CDR3 reads TGTGCCAGCAGTCCTCCGACTAGCGGGGGTAACACCGGGGAGCTGTTTTTT. V and J are TRBV6-2 or TRBV6-3 and TRBJ2-2; 12 positions match TRBD2. V trimming: 5 bases; J trimming: 2 bases; junction bases outside the gene matches: 6. The CDR3 is 17 amino acids. CDR1 is MNHEY and CDR2 is SVGEGT in the germline V gene.

This clonotype was counted between two and nine times. This rearrangement joins TRBV5-5 to TRBJ2-5; D is undetermined. CDR3 size: 16 residues. Trimming removed 4 bases from V and 2 bases from J, with 18 bases in between. Germline CDR1 is SGHKS and CDR2 is YYEKEE (reference sequence). CDR3 nucleotides: TGTGCCAGCAGCCCTGGACCCAGCAGAGGACAAGAGACCCAGTACTTC. This codes for CASSPGPSRGQETQYF.

This clonotype was counted only a few times. The rearrangement uses TRBV24-1 and TRBJ2-3, with a tentative D call TRBD2 (6 bases). The CDR3 sequence is 16 residues long. Trimming removed 4 bases from V and 1 base from J, with 14 bases in between. Looked up from germline, CDR1 is KGHDR and CDR2 is SFDVKD. The chain's CDR3 is CATSDPGLEGTDTQYF. CDR3 bases: TGTGCCACCAGTGACCCGGGACTCGAGGGCACAGATACGCAGTATTTT.

The J gene is TRBJ1-1, the V gene TRBV20-1, with D hard to call. The CDR3 extends over 13 amino acids. V was shortened by 5 bases and J by 1 base, with 11 bases between the two germline ends. Germline V gene data show CDR1 as DFQATT and CDR2 as SNEGSKA (reference sequence). CDR3: CSAHPDPNTEAFF. The DNA for the CDR3 is TGCAGTGCTCACCCAGATCCGAACACTGAAGCTTTCTTT.

There are a few counts of this clonotype. J is TRBJ1-1 and V is TRBV6-5; D uncertain. Between the trimmed V and J ends, which lost 0 bases and 5 bases, there was a span of 7 bases. The CDR3 spans 13 residues. CDR1 is MNHEY and CDR2 is SVGAGI in the germline V gene. Here the CDR3 DNA reads TGTGCCAGCAGTTACTCGAGGAGGACTGAAGCTTTCTTT. It specifies CASSYSRRTEAFF.

The V call is TRBV5-1, the J call TRBJ1-2; 8 bases fit TRBD1. This CDR3 region has 15 residues. Germline assignment: CDR1 SGHRS and CDR2 YFSETQ. J was trimmed by 0 bases and V by 2 bases; bases with no gene match: 3. CDR3 nucleotides: TGCGCCAGCAGCTTACAGACAGGGGCTAACTATGGCTACACCTTC. Amino acids: CASSLQTGANYGYTF.

The genes are TRBV20-1 and TRBJ1-2, with D possibly matching TRBD1 (5 bases). CDR3 length equals 15 residues. Per germline, CDR1 DFQATT and CDR2 SNEGSKA (reference sequence). Trimming took off 3 bases at V and 8 bases at J, with 22 bases between the two ends. The CDR3 DNA sequence: TGCAGTGCTAGGGGCGTTTTGCCCTGGGACGGGGGCTACACCTTC. This gives the protein CSARGVLPWDGGYTF.